Detailed here is one T cell receptor (beta chain). The antigen remains undetermined. The source of the sample is a study of T cells after yellow fever vaccination. Study details: Some fractions had low cell numbers, and these were prepared with SMART-Seq v4 Ultra Low Input.

Germline V gives CDR1 DFQATT, CDR2 SNEGSKA (reference sequence). With V trimmed by 6 bases and J by 0 bases, 7 bases remained unmatched. The CDR3 runs 15 residues. Each CDR3 protein is one row after TCRdb ran MiXCR on the 5' RACE reads. The data contain approximately 550,000 distinct CDR3 sequences, 15% to 20% of them singletons. The study's findings and limits: FACS-sorted repertoires could contain abundant clonotypes contaminating from the bulk population.

The sample was PBMCs, taken 15 days after the yellow fever booster vaccination. J is TRBJ2-1 and V is TRBV20-1, with 8 bases lining up with TRBD2. This TCR was sampled from a man younger than 45 who received the YFV17D yellow fever vaccine. The CDR3 spells CSAPLSGVSYNEQFF. CDR3 nucleotides: TGCAGTGCGCCACTTAGCGGGGTCTCCTACAATGAGCAGTTCTTC.